The rows below give T cell receptor beta chains drawn from one sample of a study of blood T cell repertoires in COVID-19. Libraries were prepared by immunoSEQ multiplex PCR; TCRdb keeps only in-frame clonotypes and omits some of them. Among more than 250,000 clones listed, 89% were seen once. Sequencing used peripheral blood. These receptors were collected from a man between 18 and 29 years old who had recovered from COVID-19. CDR3s include the opening cysteine and the closing phenylalanine or tryptophan. D genes are given only for firm matches. Only some rows state a clone size, as once, few, many or a class for expanded clones.

J | V | size | D | DNA | CDR3
TRBJ2-1 | TRBV11-3 | - | TRBD1 | TGTGCCAGCAGCCTGGGGGACAGGGTCTACAATGAGCAGTTCTTC | CASSLGDRVYNEQFF
TRBJ1-4 | TRBV7-8 | - | - | TGTGCCAGCAGTTTGAGCCAAAGCGAAAAACTGTTTTTT | CASSLSQSEKLFF
TRBJ2-3 | TRBV9 | - | TRBD2 | TGTGCCAGCAGCTCCCGCGGGGGGCTGGACACAGATACGCAGTATTTT | CASSSRGGLDTDTQYF
TRBJ1-2 | TRBV5-1 | - | TRBD1 | TGCGCCAGCAGCGACGGACAGGGCTATGGCTACACCTTC | CASSDGQGYGYTF
TRBJ1-3 | TRBV28 | - | - | TGTGCCAGCAGACCGAACGGGGTCGGAATATCCCTCGTATATTTT | CASRPNGVGISLVYF
TRBJ2-1 | TRBV5-4 | - | - | TGTGCCAGCAGCTTGTCCACAGCCCATGAGCAGTTCTTC | CASSLSTAHEQFF
TRBJ2-1 | TRBV6-5 | - | - | TGTGCCAGTACCCTTCAGGTTCCCTACAATGAGCAGTTCTTC | CASTLQVPYNEQFF
TRBJ2-1 | TRBV5-4 | - | - | TGTGCCAGCAGTACTGGCTCCTACAATGAGCAGTTCTTC | CASSTGSYNEQFF
TRBJ1-1 | TRBV27 | once | TRBD1 | TGTGCCAGCAGCCCATCGACAGGGCCCGGCACTGAAGCTTTCTTT | CASSPSTGPGTEAFF
TRBJ2-1 | TRBV5-6 | - | - | TGTGCCAGCAGCGCATCAGGGCACCCTAGCTCCTACAATGAGCAGTTCTTC | CASSASGHPSSYNEQFF
TRBJ1-4 | TRBV3-1/TRBV3-2 | - | TRBD1 | TGTGCCAGCAGCCTCGGACAGGCCGCCCTTAATGAAAAACTGTTTTTT | CASSLGQAALNEKLFF
TRBJ1-2 | TRBV10-3 | - | - | TGTGCCATCACATCACCAGGTGGGGGCTACACCTTC | CAITSPGGGYTF
TRBJ2-5 | TRBV7-2 | - | TRBD1 | TGTGCCAGCAGCTCCGACAGGGCCAAAGAGACCCAGTACTTC | CASSSDRAKETQYF
TRBJ1-2 | TRBV21-1 | - | - | TGTGCCAGCAGCAAACCAGGGTTGGGCTACACCTTC | CASSKPGLGYTF
TRBJ2-1 | TRBV18 | - | TRBD2 | TGTGCCAGCTCACCAAGACTAGCGGGAGTTAATGAGCAGTTCTTC | CASSPRLAGVNEQFF
TRBJ1-4 | TRBV19 | - | - | TGTGCCAGTAGTATAGATTTTTCGTACGGTTCGCTGTTTTTT | CASSIDFSYGSLFF
TRBJ2-5 | TRBV12-3/TRBV12-4 | - | - | TGTGCCAGCAGTTTAATACTAGAGACCCAGTACTTC | CASSLILETQYF
TRBJ2-2 | TRBV10-3 | - | TRBD1 | TGTGCCATCAGTGAGCAGGGGGTGGCCGGGGAGCTGTTTTTT | CAISEQGVAGELFF
TRBJ1-1 | TRBV19 | once | TRBD1 | TGTGCCAGCACAGGGGCTTCGTTTAACACTGAAGCTTTCTTT | CASTGASFNTEAFF
TRBJ2-3 | TRBV3-1/TRBV3-2 | once | TRBD2 | TGTGCCAGCAGCCAAGACGGACGTTTTAAGGTGGCTAGCGGGGGGCCTAGCACAGATACGCAGTATTTT | CASSQDGRFKVASGGPSTDTQYF
TRBJ2-2 | TRBV27 | - | - | TGTGCCAGCAGTTTAGAGACAGGGGGACTAGACGGGGAGCTGTTTTTT | CASSLETGGLDGELFF
TRBJ1-6 | TRBV9 | - | TRBD1 | TGTGCCAGCAGCGTGGGACAGTTGAATTCACCCCTCCACTTT | CASSVGQLNSPLHF
TRBJ1-1 | TRBV12-3/TRBV12-4 | - | TRBD1 | TGTGCCAGCAGTGGGACAGCCACTGAAGCTTTCTTT | CASSGTATEAFF
TRBJ2-3 | TRBV7-8 | - | TRBD1 | TGTGCCAGCAGCTTACTCCGACAGGGGATATCAGATACGCAGTATTTT | CASSLLRQGISDTQYF
TRBJ1-4 | TRBV9 | - | TRBD1 | TGTGCCAGCAGCGGACAGGGGGCGCACAGTGAAAAACTGTTTTTT | CASSGQGAHSEKLFF
TRBJ1-5 | TRBV7-2 | - | - | TGTGCCAGCAGCCCCGACTCGAGCAATCAGCCCCAGCATTTT | CASSPDSSNQPQHF
TRBJ2-3 | TRBV7-2 | - | TRBD2 | TGTGCCAGCAGCCTATCCCCTAGCGGGGGGGGCACAGATACGCAGTATTTT | CASSLSPSGGGTDTQYF
TRBJ2-5 | TRBV5-1 | - | - | TGCGCCAGCAGCCAGGGACTCACGACATCCCAAGAGACCCAGTACTTC | CASSQGLTTSQETQYF
TRBJ2-3 | TRBV4-3 | - | TRBD2 | TGCGCCAGCAGCCAAGATCTTCTCTCAGCGGGGGTCGGGAATACGCAGTATTTT | CASSQDLLSAGVGNTQYF
TRBJ1-2 | TRBV6-2/TRBV6-3 | - | - | TGTGCCAGCAGCCCCGGTGCGGGGTATGGCTACACCTTC | CASSPGAGYGYTF
TRBJ1-1 | TRBV5-4 | - | TRBD1 | TGTGCCAGCAGCACGGGGGGGACAGTTAACACTGAAGCTTTCTTT | CASSTGGTVNTEAFF
TRBJ1-6 | TRBV4-2 | few | - | TGTGCCAGCAGCCAAGTGTTTCCGGGGAAAGAGTCACCCCTCCACTTT | CASSQVFPGKESPLHF
TRBJ1-2 | TRBV29-1 | - | - | TGCAGCGTTGAAGGCGGGCCTCTCTATGGCTACACCTTC | CSVEGGPLYGYTF
TRBJ2-1 | TRBV19 | - | TRBD2 | TGTGCCAGTAGTATACTTCTTCCTAGCGGGAGGGCGGGTGAGCAGTTCTTC | CASSILLPSGRAGEQFF
TRBJ1-4 | TRBV2 | - | - | TGTGCCAGCAGTGAGACCAGGGGTAATGAAAAACTGTTTTTT | CASSETRGNEKLFF
TRBJ2-1 | TRBV2 | - | TRBD2 | TGTGCCAGCATAGGGACTAGCGGGAGCCCATACAATGAGCAGTTCTTC | CASIGTSGSPYNEQFF
TRBJ1-3 | TRBV19 | - | - | TGTGCCAGTAGTATAGGGGGGACACAGGGAAACACCATATATTTT | CASSIGGTQGNTIYF
TRBJ2-3 | TRBV15 | - | - | TGTGCCACCAGCATAGCTGGAGATACGCAGTATTTT | CATSIAGDTQYF
TRBJ2-7 | TRBV7-9 | - | - | TGTGCCAGCAGCCCCCAGGGGGGCCCCTACGAGCAGTACTTC | CASSPQGGPYEQYF
TRBJ2-7 | TRBV9 | - | - | TGTGCCAGCAGCGGGGGACTCCCCTACTCCTACGAGCAGTACTTC | CASSGGLPYSYEQYF
TRBJ2-7 | TRBV7-9 | - | TRBD1 | TGTGCCAGCAGCTCTATTGACAGGGACGAGCAGTACTTC | CASSSIDRDEQYF
TRBJ2-3 | TRBV9 | - | - | TGTGCCAGCAGCCCAGTCGGGGGAGCAGATACGCAGTATTTT | CASSPVGGADTQYF
TRBJ2-2 | TRBV15 | - | - | TGTGCCACCAGCAGGGCAGGGGTGGCCGGGGAGCTGTTTTTT | CATSRAGVAGELFF
TRBJ1-2 | TRBV9 | - | - | TGTGCCACCGGAGACGGCAGCCCATCCAACTATGGCTACACCTTC | CATGDGSPSNYGYTF
TRBJ1-6 | TRBV2 | - | - | TGTGCCAGCAGTGGGAGGAGTTCCCCGAGCTCCTATAATTCACCCCTCCACTTT | CASSGRSSPSSYNSPLHF
TRBJ1-4 | TRBV18 | once | TRBD1 | TGTGCCAGCTCACCTATCACAGGGGGATATGAAAAACTGTTTTTT | CASSPITGGYEKLFF
TRBJ2-5 | TRBV4-1 | - | TRBD2 | TGCGCCAGCAGCCAACTAGCGGGGTCACAAGAGACCCAGTACTTC | CASSQLAGSQETQYF
TRBJ2-5 | TRBV18 | once | - | TGTGCCAGCTCACCACCGTTGTCAGAAGAGACCCAGTACTTC | CASSPPLSEETQYF
TRBJ2-3 | TRBV27 | - | TRBD2 | TGTGCCAGCAGTTTACTAAGCGGGGGGGCGGGAGATACGCAGTATTTT | CASSLLSGGAGDTQYF
TRBJ1-5 | TRBV7-2 | - | - | TGTGCCAGCAGCTTAGTTGGAGAACCCAATCAGCCCCAGCATTTT | CASSLVGEPNQPQHF
TRBJ1-4 | TRBV18 | - | TRBD1 | TGTGCCAGCTCACCACGGGGACAGGGTGGAGAAAAACTGTTTTTT | CASSPRGQGGEKLFF
TRBJ2-6 | TRBV11-2 | - | - | TGTGCCAGCAGCAGCGGTGGGGCCAACGTCCTGACTTTC | CASSSGGANVLTF
TRBJ2-5 | TRBV10-3 | - | - | TGTGCCATCAGTGAGTCGAACAGGGAAGAGACCCAGTACTTC | CAISESNREETQYF
TRBJ1-2 | TRBV19 | - | - | TGTGCCAGTAGGATGGGGGCAGACTATGGCTACACCTTC | CASRMGADYGYTF
TRBJ2-7 | TRBV4-2 | once | - | TGTGCCAGCAGCCAAGTCCCAGAAAGCTCCTACGAGCAGTACTTC | CASSQVPESSYEQYF
TRBJ2-3 | TRBV4-1 | - | - | TGCGCCAGCAGCCGCGGGACTCAGTACACAGATACGCAGTATTTT | CASSRGTQYTDTQYF
TRBJ2-7 | TRBV7-6 | - | - | TGTGCCAGCAGCTTACTATTCCCGTTGGGCGGGCCCTACGAGCAGTACTTC | CASSLLFPLGGPYEQYF
TRBJ2-7 | TRBV7-2 | - | TRBD2 | TGTGCCAGCAGCTTAGCCAAGCGGGGATGGGATACCTACGAGCAGTACTTC | CASSLAKRGWDTYEQYF
TRBJ1-2 | TRBV18 | - | TRBD1 | TGTGCCAGCTCGCAATGGACGGACAGGGGAAATGGCTACACCTTC | CASSQWTDRGNGYTF
TRBJ1-2 | TRBV5-3 | - | TRBD1 | TGTGCCAGAAGTGGGGCAGGGGGTCGAGGTGGCTACACCTTC | CARSGAGGRGGYTF